Listed here are 6 T cell receptor beta chains from one sample, sequenced in a study of blood T cell repertoires in COVID-19. Measured with immunoSEQ multiplex PCR; TCRdb has only the in-frame clones, and not every one. The sample contains over 200,000 clones, 70% to 90% of which appear only once. Sequencing used peripheral blood. The receptor set was obtained from a man between 35 and 55 years old with acute or convalescent COVID-19.

V is TRBV27 and J is TRBJ1-1, with TRBD1 matching 9 bases. Germline values: CDR1 MNHEY, CDR2 SMNVEV (reference sequence). The CDR3 runs 14 residues. J lost 4 bases, V lost 6 bases, and 6 bases had no gene match. The CDR3 DNA follows: TGTGCCAGCAGCCGTACAGGGGGCTTCACTGAAGCTTTCTTT. This translates into CASSRTGGFTEAFF.

J is TRBJ1-2 and V is TRBV29-1; no definite D call. The CDR3 spans 12 residues. Germline CDR1 and CDR2: SQVTM and ANQGSEA. The V gene lost 7 bases and the J gene lost 4 bases, with 13 bases spanning the gap. CDR3 sequence (DNA): TGCAGCGCTGACTTTGGCGGCTATGGCTACACCTTC. The encoded protein is CSADFGGYGYTF.

This clone appeared a single time. The V and J genes are TRBV19 and TRBJ2-5, with 10 bases matching TRBD2. Germline values: CDR1 LNHDA, CDR2 SQIVND (reference sequence). V was clipped by 3 bases and J by 1 base; unmatched bases: 8. There are 17 residues in the CDR3. CDR3 sequence (DNA): TGTGCCAGTAGTATGTCTAGCGGGGGACCGATCCAAGAGACCCAGTACTTC. Its translation: CASSMSSGGPIQETQYF.

The chain combines TRBV6-5 with TRBJ2-2, with D possibly being TRBD1 (5 bases). CDR3 length: 14 residues. The V gene lost 6 bases and the J gene lost 2 bases, with 10 bases spanning the gap. The germline V gene has CDR1 MNHEY and CDR2 SVGAGI. This CDR3 is CASSQGLNTGELFF. CDR3 sequence (DNA): TGTGCCAGCAGCCAGGGTCTTAACACCGGGGAGCTGTTTTTT.

This chain links TRBV28 with TRBJ1-2; 9 nucleotides match TRBD1. This CDR3 has 15 residues. J was trimmed by 6 bases and V by 5 bases; bases with no gene match: 10. The germline CDR1 and CDR2 sequences are MDHEN and SYDVKM. CDR3 sequence: CASSAGTGYQHGYTF. CDR3 bases: TGTGCCAGCAGTGCGGGGACAGGGTATCAGCATGGCTACACCTTC.

CDR3: CASSFREGQFF. The DNA for the CDR3 is TGTGCCAGCAGTTTTCGGGAGGGGCAGTTCTTC. This chain links TRBV28 with TRBJ2-1; TRBD2 matches at 8 bases. CDR3 length: 11 residues. V lost 3 bases to trimming and J lost 12 bases; unmatched junction nucleotides: 1. Germline assignment: CDR1 MDHEN and CDR2 SYDVKM.